This TCR beta chain was captured by sequencing in a study of cytomegalovirus exposure and HLA in healthy donors. About the study: Early released data had 65 million to 100 million unique TCRs, all coming from HLA-typed donors.

The PCR ran on 60 Vbeta and 13 Jbeta primers. Libraries were prepared by immunoSEQ multiplex PCR; TCRdb keeps only in-frame clonotypes and omits some of them. The repertoire holds about 130,000 clones, about four fifths seen once, with approximately 1% in the top ten. The study, taken as a whole, reports: A later analysis linked some 17,000 TCR beta sequences to HLA alleles at 0.05 false discovery rate. Previous analysis showed most TCR beta V segments were productive about 87% or about 30% of the time. One cluster of highly shared sequence variants probably arose as a sequencing artifact.

Of note for this clone: The antigen is undetermined.

This clonotype was sampled from a human donor in good health. Input material: PBMCs.

The CDR3 coding sequence is TGTGCCAGCATGGAGGTAGCCAAAAACATTCAGTACTTC. It specifies CASMEVAKNIQYF. This rearrangement joins TRBV25-1 to TRBJ2-4; maybe TRBD2 (5 bases). The germline V gene has CDR1 MGHDK and CDR2 SYGVNS. V lost 7 bases and J 0 bases, leaving 7 bases between the germline ends. The CDR3 consists of 13 residues.